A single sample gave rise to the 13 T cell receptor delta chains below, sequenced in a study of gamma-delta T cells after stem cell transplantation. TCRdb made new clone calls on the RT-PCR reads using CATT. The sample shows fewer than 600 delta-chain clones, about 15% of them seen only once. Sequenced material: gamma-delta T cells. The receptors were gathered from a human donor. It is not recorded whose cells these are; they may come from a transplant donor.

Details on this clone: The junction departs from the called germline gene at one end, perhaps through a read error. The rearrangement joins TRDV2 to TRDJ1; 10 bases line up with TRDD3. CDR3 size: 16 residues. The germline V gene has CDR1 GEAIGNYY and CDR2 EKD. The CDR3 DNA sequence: TGTGCCTGTGACGGGCTGGGGGATAAGGTCACCGATAAACCCATCTTT. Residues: CACDGLGDKVTDKPIF.

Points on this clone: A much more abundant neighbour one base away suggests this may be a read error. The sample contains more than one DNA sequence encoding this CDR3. The CDR3 DNA reads TGTGCCTGTGATCCCTTGAGTCCGGGTACTGGGGGTACTACCGATAAACTCATCTTT. Translation gives CACDPLSPGTGGTTDKLIF. This chain links TRDV2 with TRDJ1, with TRDD3 identical over 8 bases. With 4 bases clipped from V and 2 bases from J, the junction kept 20 bases outside the gene matches. The CDR3 is 19 residues long. Germline V gene lookup returns CDR1 GEAIGNYY and CDR2 EKD.

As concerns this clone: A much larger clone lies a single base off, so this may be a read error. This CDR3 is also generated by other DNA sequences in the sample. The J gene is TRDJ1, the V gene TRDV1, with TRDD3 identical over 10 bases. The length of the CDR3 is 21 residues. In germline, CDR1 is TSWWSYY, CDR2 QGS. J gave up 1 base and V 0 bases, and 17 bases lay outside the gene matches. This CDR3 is CALGELFPAFLRGIRTDKLIF. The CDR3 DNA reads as TGTGCTCTTGGGGAACTCTTCCCGGCTTTCCTACGGGGGATACGCACCGATAAACTCATCTTT.

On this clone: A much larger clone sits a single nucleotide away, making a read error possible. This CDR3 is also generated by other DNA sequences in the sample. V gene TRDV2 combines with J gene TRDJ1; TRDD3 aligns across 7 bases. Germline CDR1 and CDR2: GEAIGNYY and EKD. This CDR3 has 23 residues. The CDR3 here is CACDTVRPNGGSLGIDYTDKLIF. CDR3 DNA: TGCGCCTGTGACACCGTCCGTCCTAATGGAGGCTCACTGGGGATAGACTACACCGATAAACTCATCTTT.

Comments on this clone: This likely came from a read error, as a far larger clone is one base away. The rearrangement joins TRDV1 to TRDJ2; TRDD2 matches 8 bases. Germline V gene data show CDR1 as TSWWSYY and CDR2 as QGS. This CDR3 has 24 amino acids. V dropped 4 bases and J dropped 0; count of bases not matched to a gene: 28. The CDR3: CALGGGLSGRILPTYPALTAQLFF. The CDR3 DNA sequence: TGTGCTCTTGGGGGAGGTTTGTCTGGTAGGATACTTCCTACCTACCCCGCTTTGACAGCACAACTCTTCTTT.

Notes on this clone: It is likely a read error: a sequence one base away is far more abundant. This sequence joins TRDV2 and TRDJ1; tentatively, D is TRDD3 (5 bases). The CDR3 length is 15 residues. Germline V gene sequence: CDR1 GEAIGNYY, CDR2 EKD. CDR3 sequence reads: CACGTVGTLTDKLIF. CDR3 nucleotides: TGTGCCTGTGGCACCGTGGGGACCCTCACCGATAAACTCATCTTT.

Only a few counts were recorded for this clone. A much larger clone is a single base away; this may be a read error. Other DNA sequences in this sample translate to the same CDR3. CDR3 sequence reads: CACDHVLGEYTDKLIF. For the CDR3, the DNA is TGCGCCTGTGACCATGTACTGGGGGAGTACACCGATAAACTCATCTTT. The rearrangement uses TRDV2 and TRDJ1; 9 nucleotides match TRDD3. There are 16 residues in the CDR3. Germline V CDR1 and CDR2: GEAIGNYY, EKD.

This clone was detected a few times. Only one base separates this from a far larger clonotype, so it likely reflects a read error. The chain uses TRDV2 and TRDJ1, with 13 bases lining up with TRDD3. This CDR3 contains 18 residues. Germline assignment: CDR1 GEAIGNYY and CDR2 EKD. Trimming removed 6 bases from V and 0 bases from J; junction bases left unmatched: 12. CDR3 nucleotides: TGTGCCTGTAACCTACTGGGGGATACGCGAGGTGACACCGATAAACTCATCTTT. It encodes CACNLLGDTRGDTDKLIF.

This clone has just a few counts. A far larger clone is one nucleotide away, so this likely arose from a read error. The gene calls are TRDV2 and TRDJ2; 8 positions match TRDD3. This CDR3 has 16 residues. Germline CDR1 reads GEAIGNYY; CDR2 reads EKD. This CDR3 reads CACDDVLGGLTARLFF. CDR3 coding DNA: TGTGCCTGTGACGACGTACTGGGGGGCCTGACAGCACGACTCTTCTTT.

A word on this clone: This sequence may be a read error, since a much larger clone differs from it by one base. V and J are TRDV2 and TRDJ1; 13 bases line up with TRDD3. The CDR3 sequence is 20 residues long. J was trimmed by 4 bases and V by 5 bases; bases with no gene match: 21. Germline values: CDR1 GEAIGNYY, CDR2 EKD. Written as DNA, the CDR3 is TGTGCCTGTGGCACTGTGTCTGGGGCGATACTGGGGGATACGGGCGATAAACTCATCTTT. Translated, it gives CACGTVSGAILGDTGDKLIF.

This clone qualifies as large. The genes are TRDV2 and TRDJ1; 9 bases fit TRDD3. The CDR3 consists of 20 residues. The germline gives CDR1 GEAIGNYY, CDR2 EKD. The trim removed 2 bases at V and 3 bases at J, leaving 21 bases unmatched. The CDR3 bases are TGTGCCTGTGACAACCTCAACCCAGGGGGATACAGGGAGGCGGCCGATAAACTCATCTTT. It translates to CACDNLNPGGYREAADKLIF.

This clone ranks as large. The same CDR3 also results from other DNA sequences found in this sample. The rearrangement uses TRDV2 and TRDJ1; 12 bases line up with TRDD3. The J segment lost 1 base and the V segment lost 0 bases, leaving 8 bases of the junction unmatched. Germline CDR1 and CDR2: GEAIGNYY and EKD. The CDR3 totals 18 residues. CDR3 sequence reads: CACDTVSKLGDTTDKLIF. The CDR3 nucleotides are TGTGCCTGTGACACCGTTTCCAAACTGGGGGATACCACCGATAAACTCATCTTT.

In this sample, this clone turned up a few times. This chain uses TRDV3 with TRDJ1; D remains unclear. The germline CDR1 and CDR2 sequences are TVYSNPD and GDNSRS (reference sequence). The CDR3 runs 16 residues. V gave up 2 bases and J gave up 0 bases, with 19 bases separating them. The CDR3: CAFSPARPPYTDKLIF. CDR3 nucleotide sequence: TGTGCCTTTTCCCCCGCACGGCCTCCTTACACCGATAAACTCATCTTT.